This entry is about one T cell receptor beta chain. No cognate antigen has been identified for it. One base away there is no much larger clone; base qualities are not given. Library creation used 5' RACE. The sequencing machine was a NextSeq 500. In the TCR library protocol, unique molecular identifiers were attached to individual cDNA molecules to correct for PCR bias and sequencing error. TCR alpha and beta chains were both sequenced, and the abundances of alpha and beta sequences in each sample were closely correlated with each other. The original methods were these. Decombinator V4 was used to annotate TCR sequences for V gene, J gene and CDR3. Expanded TCRs were defined as changing significantly between any two time points under a Poisson model with p below 0.0001. TCR abundances were normalised to the total number of TCRs sequenced per sample and were expressed as counts per million. MAIT TCRs were defined by TRAV1-2 paired with TRAJ12, TRAJ20 or TRAJ33, and iNKT TCRs by TRAV10 paired with TRAJ18. VDJdb, accessed on 1 November 2021, was searched for TCRs annotated for CMV, EBV and SARS-CoV-2, and TCRs annotated for more than one antigen were excluded. The public reads were quality trimmed at Q25 with fastp and then assembled into clones with MiXCR by TCRdb, keeping productive beta chains. Entries are consolidated by CDR3 protein sequence, retaining the most common genes and DNA. The V and J calls and clone size come from TCRdb's table, not from the authors' own analysis. This sample has tens of thousands of distinct CDR3 sequences in its table, and around 13% of those were observed once. The ten largest clonotypes hold over 1.2% of the sample.

This was a case-control study nested in a cohort of healthcare workers in London, UK, who had nasopharyngeal swab PCR tests and blood samples taken every week. Healthcare workers were recruited during the week of the UK lockdown, between 23 and 31 March 2020, and followed weekly for up to roughly 15 weeks. The source of the sample is a study of early T cells in non-severe SARS-CoV-2 infection (dated by TCRdb to 2020 to 2023). Study-wide context: Bulk RNA from unsorted whole blood was used for TCR sequencing, so alpha and beta chains could not be paired.

The germline V gene encodes CDR1 MNHEY and CDR2 SMNVEV (reference sequence). Measured from the cysteine to the phenylalanine, the CDR3 is 17 residues long. Here the CDR3 DNA is all that survives: 51 bases in frame from base 1. Trimming costs V 2 bases and J 5 bases, and their ends lie 22 bases apart. The investigation overall reported the following: Matching against VDJdb was skewed toward anti-spike CD8 responses, likely underestimated virus-specific expansions, and missed private and CD4 specificities.

The sequence derives from an adult who was a healthcare worker with PCR-confirmed SARS-CoV-2 infection or an uninfected control (not recorded which). This receptor chain uses TRBV27 and TRBJ2-7, with a weak D call of TRBD2 (6 bases match). The specimen was whole blood, collected at baseline. The nucleotides read TGTGCCAGCAGTTTAACGGCCGGGAGAGGTTACTTCCACGAGCAGTACTTC. Its amino acids are CASSLTAGRGYFHEQYF.